One T cell receptor beta chain is described in this entry. The data were obtained in a study of control samples from healthy donors and cancer patients. Only in-frame clones appear in the TCRdb table, and some are missing; sequencing was by immunoSEQ multiplex PCR. This sample has some 96,000 clones, with roughly 87% found just once. The CDR3 contains 16 residues. CDR1 MNHEY and CDR2 SMNVEV come from the germline V gene (reference sequence). The V gene lost 8 bases and the J gene lost 0 bases, with 18 bases spanning the gap. The chain employs TRBV27 and TRBJ2-3; D unresolved. The TCR sequence derives from a woman in her forties or fifties in good health. Material for sequencing was blood. CDR3 bases: TGTGCCAGCCGTCCCGGGCGAGCATTTAGCACAGATACGCAGTATTTT. Encoded protein: CASRPGRAFSTDTQYF.